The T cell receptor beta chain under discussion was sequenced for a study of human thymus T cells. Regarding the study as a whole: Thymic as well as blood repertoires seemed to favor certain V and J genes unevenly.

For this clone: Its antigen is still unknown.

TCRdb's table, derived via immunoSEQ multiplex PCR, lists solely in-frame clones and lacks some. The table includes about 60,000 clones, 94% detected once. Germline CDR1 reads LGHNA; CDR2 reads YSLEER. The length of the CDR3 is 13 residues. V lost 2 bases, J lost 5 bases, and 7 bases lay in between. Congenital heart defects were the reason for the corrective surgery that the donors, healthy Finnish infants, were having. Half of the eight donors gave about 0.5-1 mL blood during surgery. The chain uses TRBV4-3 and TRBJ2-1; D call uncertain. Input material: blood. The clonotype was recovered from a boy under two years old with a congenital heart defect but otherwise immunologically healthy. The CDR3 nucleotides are TGCGCCAGCAGCCAACGGACGCACAATGAGCAGTTCTTC. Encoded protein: CASSQRTHNEQFF.